The T cell receptor beta chain described here comes from a study of blood T cell repertoires in COVID-19 (dated by TCRdb to the early 2020s). For context, the study as a whole: Samples covering the acute and convalescent phases of COVID-19 were provided by collaborators in the United States, Italy and Spain. Where available, HLA class I and class II types were taken from metadata supplied by the sample provider and were not determined by assay-based typing. The dataset comprised deeply sampled blood TCRbeta repertoires from subjects exposed to, actively infected with, or recovered from COVID-19. Sample metadata almost always included a de-identified subject ID, COVID-19 status, age in years and sex. A freely available public database, intended as a resource for researchers studying the immune response to SARS-CoV-2, is where the repertoires were released. The prospective study material was composed of cDNA or gDNA derived from T cells, B-cell-depleted T cells, or PBMCs. The samples were drawn from the first 160 participants of the ongoing ImmuneRACE study and from some 1,300 subjects provided by 6 global collaborators. The study at large found these results: Clinical and demographic metadata were provided uncurated, with the amount varying by source and participant.

V lost 4 bases and J lost 4 bases; the stretch between them is 13 bases long. The germline V gene supplies CDR1 SGHRS and CDR2 YFSETQ. The CDR3 numbers 14 residues from cysteine through phenylalanine. Of all the DNA, just the CDR3 is kept, 42 bases in frame from base 1. One collaborating source in Seattle enrolled patients while the patients were actively infected and followed the patients over time throughout the course of disease. Each collaborating institution followed its own protocols to collect whole blood in K2EDTA tubes. For TCRbeta analysis, collaborators shipped samples as frozen whole blood, isolated PBMCs, or DNA extracted from either of those sample types. As to this clone: Its target antigen remains unknown. Per-nucleotide qualities are absent, and no much larger clonotype sits a single base away.

TCRbeta CDR3 regions were amplified from genomic DNA using the immunoSEQ Assay, a bias-controlled multiplex PCR. The original methods were these. The number of nucleated cells in each sample was estimated from the amplification of reference gene primers within the assay. Sequence reads were collapsed and filtered to measure the absolute abundance of every unique TCRbeta CDR3 rearrangement. Productive Simpson clonality was computed per sample as the square root of Simpson's diversity index over productive rearrangements. Sourced from immuneACCESS, this table was stored by TCRdb with only in-frame sequences that have V and J called. A share of the clones is absent; for the studies checked, an unresolved V gene accounts for under half, and the remainder has no known explanation. V and J calls plus clone size are reproduced from that table; the DNA served to infer D and trimming. This sample gives about 170,000 clones in total; roughly 88% of them show up just once. The top ten clones comprise approximately 6.9% of the sample.

The specimen was peripheral blood. Here the chain combines TRBV5-1 and TRBJ2-3; D gene: possibly TRBD2, on 5 matching bases. The receptor comes from an elderly man with COVID-19, enrolled during active disease. CDR3 protein: CASSVEGWADTQYF. The DNA sequence is given as TGCGCCAGCAGCGTAGAGGGTTGGGCAGATACGCAGTATTTT.